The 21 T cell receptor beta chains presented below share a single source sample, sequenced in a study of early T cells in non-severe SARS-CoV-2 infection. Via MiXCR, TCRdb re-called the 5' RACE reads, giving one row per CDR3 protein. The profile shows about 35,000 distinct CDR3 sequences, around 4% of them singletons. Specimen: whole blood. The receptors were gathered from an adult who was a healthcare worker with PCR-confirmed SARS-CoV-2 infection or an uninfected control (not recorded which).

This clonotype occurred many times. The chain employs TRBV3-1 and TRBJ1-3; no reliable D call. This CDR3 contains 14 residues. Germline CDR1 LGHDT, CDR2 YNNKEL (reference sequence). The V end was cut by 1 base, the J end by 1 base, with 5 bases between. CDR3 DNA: TGTGCCAGCAGCCAAGCGGTTTCTGGAAACACCATATATTTT. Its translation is CASSQAVSGNTIYF.

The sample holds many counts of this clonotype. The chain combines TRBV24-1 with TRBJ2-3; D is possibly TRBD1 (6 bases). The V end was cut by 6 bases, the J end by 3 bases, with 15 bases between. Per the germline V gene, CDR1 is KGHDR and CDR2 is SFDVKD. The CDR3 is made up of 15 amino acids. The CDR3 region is CATSRQEVLTDTQYF. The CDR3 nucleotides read TGTGCCACCAGTCGACAGGAGGTATTGACAGATACGCAGTATTTT.

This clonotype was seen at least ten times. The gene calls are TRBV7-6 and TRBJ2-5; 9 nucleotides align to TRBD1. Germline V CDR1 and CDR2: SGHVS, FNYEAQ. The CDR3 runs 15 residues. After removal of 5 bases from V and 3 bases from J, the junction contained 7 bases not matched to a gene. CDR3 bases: TGTGCCAGCAGCCAGCTACAGGGGGCGAAAGAGACCCAGTACTTC. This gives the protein CASSQLQGAKETQYF. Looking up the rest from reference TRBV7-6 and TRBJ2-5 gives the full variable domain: GAGVSQSPRYKVTKRGQDVALRCDPISGHVSLYWYRQALGQGPEFLTYFNYEAQQDKSGLPNDRFSAERPEGSISTLTIQRTEQRDSAMYRCASSQLQGAKETQYFGPGTRLLVL.

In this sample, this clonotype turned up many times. The CDR3 is CASSFEREGLNGELFF. In DNA, the CDR3 is TGTGCCAGCAGTTTTGAGCGGGAGGGCCTAAACGGGGAGCTGTTTTTT. The gene calls are TRBV27 and TRBJ2-2; 10 bases line up with TRBD2. Per the germline V gene, CDR1 is MNHEY and CDR2 is SMNVEV (reference sequence). There are 16 residues in the CDR3. The junction had 8 bases not matched to a gene; V was cut back by 3 bases and J by 7 bases.

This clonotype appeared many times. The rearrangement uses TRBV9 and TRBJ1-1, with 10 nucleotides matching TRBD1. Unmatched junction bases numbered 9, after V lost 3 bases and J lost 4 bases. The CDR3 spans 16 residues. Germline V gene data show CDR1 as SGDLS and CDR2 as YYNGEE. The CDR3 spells CASSANRDRGGTEAFF. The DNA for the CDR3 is TGTGCCAGCAGCGCAAACCGGGACAGGGGCGGCACTGAAGCTTTCTTT. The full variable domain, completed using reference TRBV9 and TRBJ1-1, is DSGVTQTPKHLITATGQRVTLRCSPRSGDLSVYWYQQSLDQGLQFLIQYYNGEERAKGNILERFSAQQFPDLHSELNLSSLELGDSALYFCASSANRDRGGTEAFFGQGTRLTVV.

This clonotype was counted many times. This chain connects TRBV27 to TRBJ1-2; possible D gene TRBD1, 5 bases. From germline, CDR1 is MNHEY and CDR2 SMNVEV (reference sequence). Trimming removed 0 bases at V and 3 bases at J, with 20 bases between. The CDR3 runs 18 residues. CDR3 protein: CASSLSVARAGFDYGYTF. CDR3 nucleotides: TGTGCCAGCAGTTTATCGGTCGCCAGGGCTGGTTTTGACTATGGCTACACCTTC.

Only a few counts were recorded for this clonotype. CDR3 sequence (DNA): TGTGCCAGCAGCCATGCCCATCCGTCCGATACGCAGTATTTT. Translating gives CASSHAHPSDTQYF. This chain joins TRBV7-8 and TRBJ2-3, with unresolved D. The V and J ends lost 5 bases and 6 bases respectively, with 15 bases between them. Germline V gene sequence: CDR1 SGHVS, CDR2 FQNEAQ. The CDR3 loop spans 14 amino acids.

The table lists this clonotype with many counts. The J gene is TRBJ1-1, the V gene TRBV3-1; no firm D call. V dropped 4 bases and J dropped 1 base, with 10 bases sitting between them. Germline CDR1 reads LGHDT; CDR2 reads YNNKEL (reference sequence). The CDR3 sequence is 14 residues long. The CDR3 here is CASSRDLGNTEAFF. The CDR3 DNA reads TGTGCCAGCAGCCGCGATTTGGGGAACACTGAAGCTTTCTTT.

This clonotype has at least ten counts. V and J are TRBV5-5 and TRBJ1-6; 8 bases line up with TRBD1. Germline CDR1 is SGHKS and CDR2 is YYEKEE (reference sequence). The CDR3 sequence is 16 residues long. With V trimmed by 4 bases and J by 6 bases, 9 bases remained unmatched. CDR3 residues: CASSNTQGARNSPLHF. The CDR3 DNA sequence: TGTGCCAGCAGCAATACTCAGGGGGCGCGTAATTCACCCCTCCACTTT.

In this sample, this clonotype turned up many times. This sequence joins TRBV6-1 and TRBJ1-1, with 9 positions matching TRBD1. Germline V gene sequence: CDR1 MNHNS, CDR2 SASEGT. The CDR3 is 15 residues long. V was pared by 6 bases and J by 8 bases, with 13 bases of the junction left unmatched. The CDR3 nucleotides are TGTGCCAGCAGATCGCAACAGGGGGCTCATCCAGAAGCTTTCTTT. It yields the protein CASRSQQGAHPEAFF.

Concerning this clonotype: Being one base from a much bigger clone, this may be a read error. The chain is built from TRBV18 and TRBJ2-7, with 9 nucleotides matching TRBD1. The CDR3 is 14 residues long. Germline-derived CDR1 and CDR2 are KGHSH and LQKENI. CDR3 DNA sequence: TGTGCCAGCTCCCCCGGGACAGGGAACCACGAGCAGTGCTTC. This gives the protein CASSPGTGNHEQCF.

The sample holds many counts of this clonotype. In DNA form, the CDR3 reads TGTGCCAGCAGCTCCGGGACAGGGCACAATGAGCAGTTCTTC. Translation: CASSSGTGHNEQFF. J is TRBJ2-1 and V is TRBV7-6; 9 nucleotides line up with TRBD1. CDR3 length: 14 amino acids. CDR1 and CDR2 from the germline V gene are SGHVS and FNYEAQ. With V trimmed by 4 bases and J by 5 bases, 3 bases remained unmatched.

CDR3 sequence reads: CASSSGQGADTQYF. DNA of the CDR3: TGCGCCAGCAGCTCAGGACAGGGGGCAGATACGCAGTATTTT. This sequence joins TRBV5-1 and TRBJ2-3; TRBD1 agrees at 10 bases. The CDR3 extends over 14 amino acids. Germline lookup yields CDR1 SGHRS and CDR2 YFSETQ. V lost 3 bases, J lost 4 bases, and 2 bases stayed unmatched.

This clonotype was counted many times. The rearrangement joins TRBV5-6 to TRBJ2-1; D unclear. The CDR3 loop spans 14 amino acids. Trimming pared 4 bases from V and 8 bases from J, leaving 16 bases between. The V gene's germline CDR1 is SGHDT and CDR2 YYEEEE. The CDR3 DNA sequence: TGTGCCAGCAGCCCGAGTCTTCTAACCCATGAGCAGTTCTTC. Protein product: CASSPSLLTHEQFF.

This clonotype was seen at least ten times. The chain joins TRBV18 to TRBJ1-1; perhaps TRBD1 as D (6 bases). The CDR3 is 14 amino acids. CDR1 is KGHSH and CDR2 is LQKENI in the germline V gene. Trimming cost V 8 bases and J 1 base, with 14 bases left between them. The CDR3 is CASTTYRENTEAFF. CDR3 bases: TGTGCCAGCACCACCTACAGGGAGAACACTGAAGCTTTCTTT. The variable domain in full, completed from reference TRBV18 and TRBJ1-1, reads NAGVMQNPRHLVRRRGQEARLRCSPMKGHSHVYWYRQLPEEGLKFMVYLQKENIIDESGMPKERFSAEFPKEGPSILRIQQVVRGDSAAYFCASTTYRENTEAFFGQGTRLTVV.

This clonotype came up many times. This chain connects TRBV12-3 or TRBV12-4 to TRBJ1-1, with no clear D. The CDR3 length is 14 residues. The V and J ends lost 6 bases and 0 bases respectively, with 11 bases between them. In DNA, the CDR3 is TGTGCCAGCAGGGGTTGGTACATGAACACTGAAGCTTTCTTT. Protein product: CASRGWYMNTEAFF.

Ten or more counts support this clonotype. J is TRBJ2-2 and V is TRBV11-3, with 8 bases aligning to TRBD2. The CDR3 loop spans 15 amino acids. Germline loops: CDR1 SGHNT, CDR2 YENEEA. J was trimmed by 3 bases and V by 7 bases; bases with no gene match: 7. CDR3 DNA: TGTGCCAGCAAGCCGGGAGGGCCACACACCGGGGAGCTGTTTTTT. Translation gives CASKPGGPHTGELFF.

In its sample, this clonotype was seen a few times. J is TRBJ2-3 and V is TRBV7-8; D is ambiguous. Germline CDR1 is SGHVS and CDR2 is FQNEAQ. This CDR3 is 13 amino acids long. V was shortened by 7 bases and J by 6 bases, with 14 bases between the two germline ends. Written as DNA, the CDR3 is TGTGCCAGCACTCCCGCCCCCACCGATACGCAGTATTTT. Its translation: CASTPAPTDTQYF.

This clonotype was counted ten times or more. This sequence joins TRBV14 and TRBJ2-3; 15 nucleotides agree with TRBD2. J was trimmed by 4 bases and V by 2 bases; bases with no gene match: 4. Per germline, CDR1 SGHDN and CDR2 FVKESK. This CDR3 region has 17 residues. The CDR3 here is CASSQSRTSGGADTQYF. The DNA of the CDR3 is TGTGCCAGCAGCCAATCCCGGACTAGCGGGGGGGCAGATACGCAGTATTTT.

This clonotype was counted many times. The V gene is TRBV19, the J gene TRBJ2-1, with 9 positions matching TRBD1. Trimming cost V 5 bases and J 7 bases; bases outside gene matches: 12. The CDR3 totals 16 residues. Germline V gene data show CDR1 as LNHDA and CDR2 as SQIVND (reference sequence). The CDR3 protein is CASSFPRDRVKNEQFF. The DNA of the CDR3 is TGTGCCAGTAGTTTCCCCCGGGACAGGGTAAAGAATGAGCAGTTCTTC.

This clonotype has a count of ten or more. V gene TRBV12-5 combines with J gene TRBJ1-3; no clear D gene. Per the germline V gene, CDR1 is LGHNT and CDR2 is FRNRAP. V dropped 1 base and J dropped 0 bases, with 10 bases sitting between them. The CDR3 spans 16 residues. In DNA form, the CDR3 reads TGTGCTAGTGGTTTGGGAACTTCTGGCTCTGGAAACACCATATATTTT. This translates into CASGLGTSGSGNTIYF.